Listed here are 7 T cell receptor beta chains from one sample, sequenced in a study of cytomegalovirus exposure and HLA in healthy donors. TCRdb's table, derived via immunoSEQ multiplex PCR, lists solely in-frame clones and lacks some. This table holds about 190,000 clones, around 84% found once. The material sequenced was PBMCs. The source of these receptors is a man between 18 and 29 years old in good health and CMV-seropositive.

This clone was seen more than once but under ten times. V gene TRBV6-6 combines with J gene TRBJ2-3; tentative D call: TRBD1 (5 bases). CDR3 length: 15 residues. Between the trimmed V and J ends, which lost 7 bases and 6 bases, there was a span of 20 bases. Looked up from germline, CDR1 is MNHNY and CDR2 is SVGAGI (reference sequence). CDR3 in amino acids: CASNYLILGADTQYF. In DNA, the CDR3 is TGTGCCAGCAACTACCTAATCCTAGGGGCCGATACGCAGTATTTT.

In DNA form, the CDR3 reads TGTGCCAGCAGGAGTCGGACTAGCGGGAGCACCGGGGAGCTGTTTTTT. Translating it yields CASRSRTSGSTGELFF. The chain has TRBV21-1 and TRBJ2-2; the D segment call TRBD2 is taken from the table without a DNA check. TRBV21-1 is reported as a pseudogene. This CDR3 has 16 residues.

The chain combines TRBV27 with TRBJ1-4, with 9 positions matching TRBD1. Per the germline V gene, CDR1 is MNHEY and CDR2 is SMNVEV (reference sequence). The junction had 12 bases not matched to a gene; V was cut back by 6 bases and J by 1 base. There are 18 residues in the CDR3. The CDR3 nucleotides read TGTGCCAGCAGAGCCGGGACAGGGTATATTGGAACTAATGAAAAACTGTTTTTT. Protein product: CASRAGTGYIGTNEKLFF. The full variable domain, rest sourced from reference TRBV27 and TRBJ1-4, is EAQVTQNPRYLITVTGKKLTVTCSQNMNHEYMSWYRQDPGLGLRQIYYSMNVEVTDKGDVPEGYKVSRKEKRNFPLILESPSPNQTSLYFCASRAGTGYIGTNEKLFFGSGTQLSVL.

The chain has TRBV7-2 and TRBJ2-1; TRBD2 agrees at 7 bases. This CDR3 has 16 amino acids. The junction had 14 bases not matched to a gene; V was cut back by 5 bases and J by 7 bases. Germline V lookup: CDR1 SGHTA, CDR2 FQGNSA. CDR3 nucleotides: TGTGCCAGCAGCCCCGTGGGGGGGAGGGCCTTGAATGAGCAGTTCTTC. This gives the protein CASSPVGGRALNEQFF.

This clone was observed once. The V call is TRBV6-5, the J call TRBJ2-5; a possible D gene is TRBD1 (6 bases). Germline assignment: CDR1 MNHEY and CDR2 SVGAGI. The CDR3 runs to 13 residues. V was clipped by 5 bases and J by 2 bases, with 9 bases between them. Here the CDR3 DNA reads TGTGCCAGCAGTCTCCAGGGGCAAGAGACCCAGTACTTC. Its translation is CASSLQGQETQYF.

This clone has just one count. The chain is built from TRBV28 and TRBJ1-1; D is undetermined. From germline, CDR1 is MDHEN and CDR2 SYDVKM. V lost 2 bases, J lost 1 base, and 8 bases lay in between. The CDR3 extends over 14 amino acids. In DNA, the CDR3 is TGTGCCAGCAGTTTACAAATCGGGAACACTGAAGCTTTCTTT. Translating gives CASSLQIGNTEAFF.

To note about this clone: Other DNA sequences in the same sample also yield this CDR3. V usage is TRBV20-1 and J usage is TRBJ2-1; perhaps TRBD2 as D (6 bases). CDR1 is DFQATT and CDR2 is SNEGSKA in the germline V gene (reference sequence). The CDR3 contains 11 residues. The V and J ends lost 3 bases and 6 bases respectively, with 6 bases between them. The CDR3: CSARRGNEQFF. CDR3 nucleotide sequence: TGCAGTGCTAGGCGGGGCAATGAGCAGTTCTTC.